This T cell receptor (beta chain) is drawn from a study of blood T cell repertoires in COVID-19. At the level of the study: Spain, Italy and the United States supplied samples that represented acute and convalescent COVID-19.

Authors' analysis steps: Nucleated cell counts were estimated from reference gene primer amplification. The data were produced by immunoSEQ multiplex PCR, yet TCRdb's version contains in-frame clones alone and is incomplete. That table is the source of V, J and clone size, and D and trimming were worked out from the DNA. The sample holds some 80,000 clones, around 83% seen once. Germline V CDR1 and CDR2: SGHRS, YFSETQ. This CDR3 has 14 residues. Germline trimming cut 7 bases from V and 9 bases from J; bases unmatched to any gene: 11. Source material: peripheral blood. The rearrangement links TRBV5-1 to TRBJ2-7; the match to TRBD1 covers 12 bases. The origin of this receptor is a woman aged 70-85 years with acute or convalescent COVID-19. CDR3 nucleotides: TGCGCCAGCGGTACCGGGACAGGGGGCAGGGGGCAGTACTTC. Amino acid sequence: CASGTGTGGRGQYF.